This T cell receptor (beta chain) was retrieved from a study of T cell changes during pregnancy in multiple sclerosis. Using immunoSEQ multiplex PCR, the repertoire was profiled, and TCRdb retains in-frame clones only, with some absent. The sample yields 39,000 or so clones, 91% seen once. CDR3 length: 18 residues. Trimming removed 5 bases from V and 2 bases from J; junction bases left unmatched: 13. Germline V gene lookup returns CDR1 SEHNR and CDR2 FQNEAQ (reference sequence). The specimen was CD8+ T cells from peripheral blood mononuclear cells, collected after pregnancy. V gene TRBV7-9 combines with J gene TRBJ2-2; 8 bases are shared with TRBD1. The receptor comes from a female donor with multiple sclerosis, enrolled in a pregnancy study. The CDR3 loop is CASSPRTGNLRNTGELFF. In DNA form, the CDR3 reads TGTGCCAGCAGCCCTAGGACAGGGAATCTTAGAAACACCGGGGAGCTGTTTTTT.